Many counts were recorded for the clone carrying this TCR beta chain. Sorting recovered naive CD8 T cells on a CD8+CD4-CCR7+CD45RA+ profile. The use of previously described methods and listed TCR primers produced the bulk TCR libraries. MiXCR was run by TCRdb on the PCR reads, yielding one entry per CDR3 protein. The table shows about 640,000 distinct CDR3 sequences, with 15% to 20% occurring only once. The V segment lost 3 bases and the J segment 4 bases; nucleotides outside the gene matches: 11. The length of the CDR3 is 17 residues. The germline CDR1 and CDR2 sequences are ENHRY and SYGVKD. This entry is derived from a study of molecular identifiers for immune sequencing clone quantification.

The receptor comes from a human donor in good health. Some libraries in this study had Jurkat cell RNA spiked in. V is TRBV10-3 and J is TRBJ2-7; 11 bases are a match to TRBD2. Material: naive CD8+ T cells from blood, with Jurkat cell RNA spiked in. The subset here: FACS-sorted CD8+CD4-CCR7+CD45RA+ naive T cells. CDR3 amino acids: CAISDRPQSSGGYEQYF. CDR3 nucleotides: TGTGCCATCAGTGACCGACCGCAGTCTAGCGGGGGGTACGAGCAGTACTTC.